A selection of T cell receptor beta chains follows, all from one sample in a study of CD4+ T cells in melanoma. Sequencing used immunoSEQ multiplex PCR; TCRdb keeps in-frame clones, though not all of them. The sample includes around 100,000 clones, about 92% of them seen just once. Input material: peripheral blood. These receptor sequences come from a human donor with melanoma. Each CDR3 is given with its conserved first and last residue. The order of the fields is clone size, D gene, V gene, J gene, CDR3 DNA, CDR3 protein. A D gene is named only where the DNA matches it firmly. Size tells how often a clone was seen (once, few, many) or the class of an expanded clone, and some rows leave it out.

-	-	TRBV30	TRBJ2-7	TGTGCCTGGAGTGTACTTGGGGGCATCGACGAGCAGTACTTC	CAWSVLGGIDEQYF
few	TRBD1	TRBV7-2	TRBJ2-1	TGTGCCAGCAGCCCCGGAGGGACAGGGTACAATGAGCAGTTCTTC	CASSPGGTGYNEQFF
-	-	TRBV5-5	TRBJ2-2	TGTGCCAGCAGCCCCGATCAGGGGAACGGGGAGCTGTTTTTT	CASSPDQGNGELFF
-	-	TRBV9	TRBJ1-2	TGTGCCAGCAGCGTAGTCTCCGACTCCGGACCCACCTTC	CASSVVSDSGPTF
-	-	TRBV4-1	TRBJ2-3	TGCGCCAGCAGCCAAGCCCCAGGGGGGCCAGATACGCAGTATTTT	CASSQAPGGPDTQYF
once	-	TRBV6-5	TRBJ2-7	TGTGCCAGCAGTTACATTCAGGGGAGGCACGAGCAGTACTTC	CASSYIQGRHEQYF
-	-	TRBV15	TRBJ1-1	TGTGCCACCAGCAGAGATCGGGGGAACACTGAAGCTTTCTTT	CATSRDRGNTEAFF
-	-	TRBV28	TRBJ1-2	TGTGCCAGCAGTTTAGGGAGATCCTATAACTATGGCTACACCTTC	CASSLGRSYNYGYTF
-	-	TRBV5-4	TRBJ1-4	TGTGCCAGCAGCTTGGGGGGTTGGGGTAATGAAAAACTGTTTTTT	CASSLGGWGNEKLFF
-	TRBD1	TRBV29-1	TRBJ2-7	TGCAGCGTTATCGGGACAGGGGGTTACGAGCAGTACTTC	CSVIGTGGYEQYF
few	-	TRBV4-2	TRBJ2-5	TGTGCCAGCAGCCAAGGCGGTGGTGGCGAGACCCAGTACTTC	CASSQGGGGETQYF
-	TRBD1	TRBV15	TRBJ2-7	TGTGCCACCAGTCTCAGTAGAGGGACAGACCAGTACTTC	CATSLSRGTDQYF
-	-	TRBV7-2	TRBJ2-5	TGTGCCAGCAGCTTACACGGGGGCCAAGAGACCCAGTACTTC	CASSLHGGQETQYF
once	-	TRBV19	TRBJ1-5	TGTGCCAGTAGTATGATGGGCAGGGTGGGCAATCAGCCCCAGCATTTT	CASSMMGRVGNQPQHF
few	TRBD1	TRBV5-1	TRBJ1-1	TGCGCCAGCAGCTTGGCCGCGACAGGGAGGGGGTACACTGAAGCTTTCTTT	CASSLAATGRGYTEAFF
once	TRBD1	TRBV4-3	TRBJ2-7	TGCGCCAGCAGCCAAGCGGGGACAGGGCCCTACGAGCAGTACTTC	CASSQAGTGPYEQYF
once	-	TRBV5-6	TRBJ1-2	TGTGCCAGCTCGCCCGTACAGAGTCCTTATTCCTATGGCTACACCTTC	CASSPVQSPYSYGYTF
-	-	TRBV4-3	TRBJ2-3	TGCGCCAGCAGCCTAGAGGACTATCCAGATACGCAGTATTTT	CASSLEDYPDTQYF
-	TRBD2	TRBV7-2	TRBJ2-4	TGTGCCAGCAGCCGTTGGCAAACTACCGGGAGGGCCAAAAACATTCAGTACTTC	CASSRWQTTGRAKNIQYF
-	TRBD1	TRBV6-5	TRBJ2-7	TGTGCCAGCGTTACCGGACAGGGGTCCTACGAGCAGTACTTC	CASVTGQGSYEQYF
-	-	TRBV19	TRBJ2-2	TGTGCCAGTAGCTTCCAGGGTACCACCGGGGAGCTGTTTTTT	CASSFQGTTGELFF
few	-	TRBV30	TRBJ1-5	TGTGCCTGGAGTGTACGCAGGGGAGATCAGCCCCAGCATTTT	CAWSVRRGDQPQHF
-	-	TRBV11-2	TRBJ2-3	TGTGCCAGCAGGGGGGGACAGCGGAGTCTCTCCTACCTAGATACGCAGTATTTT	CASRGGQRSLSYLDTQYF
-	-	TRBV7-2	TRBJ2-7	TGTGCCAGCAGCTTAGGTGGGGGGGCAGGATACGAGCAGTACTTC	CASSLGGGAGYEQYF
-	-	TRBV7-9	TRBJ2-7	TGTGCCAGCAGCTTCCCTGGACAGAGTCGCTACGAGCAGTACTTC	CASSFPGQSRYEQYF
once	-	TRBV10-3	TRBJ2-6	TGTGCCATCAGTGAGTCGATTAACTCTGGGGCCAACGTCCTGACTTTC	CAISESINSGANVLTF
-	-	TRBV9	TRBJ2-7	TGTGCCAGCAGCGTAGGAGGGGGGAGCCCGCGAAGGGAGCAGTACTTC	CASSVGGGSPRREQYF
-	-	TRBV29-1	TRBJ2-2	TGCAGCGTTACTCGGACGGCCGGGGAGCTGTTTTTT	CSVTRTAGELFF
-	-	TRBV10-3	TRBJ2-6	TGTGCCATCGCCAGCTCTGGGGCCAACGTCCTGACTTTC	CAIASSGANVLTF
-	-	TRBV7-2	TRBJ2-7	TGTGCCAGCAGCTTGGACAGAGCCTCCTACGAGCAGTACTTC	CASSLDRASYEQYF
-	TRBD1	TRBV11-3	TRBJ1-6	TGTGCCAGCACGGGACAGGTCAATTCACCCCTCCACTTT	CASTGQVNSPLHF
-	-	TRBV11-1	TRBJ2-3	TGTGCCAGCAATCGGGTAGCCGGGGGCGCAGATACGCAGTATTTT	CASNRVAGGADTQYF